The 20 T cell receptor beta chains below all came from one sample that was sequenced in a study of blood T cell repertoires in COVID-19. Repertoires were generated with immunoSEQ multiplex PCR, while TCRdb's copy carries only in-frame clones and drops some. The sample comprises a few hundred thousand clones, under 90% of which are singletons, and 4% to 4.5% rests with the top ten. Sequenced material: peripheral blood. The receptors come from a man in his sixties with acute or convalescent COVID-19.

The chain couples TRBV6-5 to TRBJ2-1; 12 nucleotides agree with TRBD2. The germline gives CDR1 MNHEY, CDR2 SVGAGI. The V segment lost 6 bases and the J segment 6 bases; nucleotides outside the gene matches: 3. The CDR3 is 14 residues long. The CDR3 DNA reads as TGTGCCAGCAGACTAGCGGGAGGCTCCAATGAGCAGTTCTTC. Its translation: CASRLAGGSNEQFF.

This chain links TRBV19 with TRBJ1-3; possible D gene TRBD1, 6 bases. The germline V gene has CDR1 LNHDA and CDR2 SQIVND (reference sequence). The V gene lost 4 bases and the J gene lost 0 bases, with 13 bases spanning the gap. The CDR3 is made up of 16 amino acids. The CDR3 sequence: CASSRTTGSSGNTIYF. CDR3 DNA sequence: TGTGCCAGTAGTAGAACAACAGGGTCCTCTGGAAACACCATATATTTT.

The rearrangement joins TRBV7-8 to TRBJ1-1; D perhaps matches TRBD1 (5 bases). The CDR3 totals 16 residues. Per germline, CDR1 SGHVS and CDR2 FQNEAQ. Trimming removed 5 bases from V and 1 base from J, with 17 bases in between. The CDR3 loop is CASSIRQPTQNTEAFF. In DNA, the CDR3 is TGTGCCAGCAGCATTCGACAGCCAACCCAGAACACTGAAGCTTTCTTT.

V is TRBV2 and J is TRBJ2-1, with TRBD2 as a possible D gene (5 bases). Germline V gene sequence: CDR1 SNHLY, CDR2 FYNNEI. Trimming took off 6 bases at V and 2 bases at J, with 17 bases between the two ends. This CDR3 comprises 16 residues. In nucleotides, the CDR3 is TGTGCCAGCAGCGACGATGCGGGCTACACCTACAATGAGCAGTTCTTC. Its protein is CASSDDAGYTYNEQFF.

V gene TRBV5-1 combines with J gene TRBJ1-6; D uncertain. Deletions cut 0 bases from V and 5 bases from J, with 15 bases between. Per germline, CDR1 SGHRS and CDR2 YFSETQ. The CDR3 spans 17 residues. CDR3 nucleotides: TGCGCCAGCAGCTTGGCCGGGATAGGACCGCATAATTCACCCCTCCACTTT. Protein sequence: CASSLAGIGPHNSPLHF.

V and J are TRBV19 and TRBJ1-1; the D gene is possibly TRBD1 (6 bases). The CDR3 totals 13 residues. Trimming stripped 10 bases from V and 5 bases from J, with 17 bases between. Germline V gives CDR1 LNHDA, CDR2 SQIVND (reference sequence). The CDR3 is CATNRVGETEAFF. The CDR3 DNA sequence: TGTGCCACCAACAGGGTAGGGGAAACTGAAGCTTTCTTT.

This chain joins TRBV5-1 and TRBJ1-2; a weak D match, TRBD1 (6 bases). The CDR3 is 13 amino acids. V was pared by 4 bases and J by 4 bases, with 11 bases between. Germline-derived CDR1 and CDR2 are SGHRS and YFSETQ. CDR3: CASSQAGAYGYTF. The CDR3 nucleotides are TGCGCCAGCAGCCAAGCAGGGGCCTATGGCTACACCTTC.

This clone was seen only a few times. The chain links TRBV19 to TRBJ2-7; 9 nucleotides line up with TRBD2. J was trimmed by 7 bases and V by 6 bases; bases with no gene match: 10. Germline lookup yields CDR1 LNHDA and CDR2 SQIVND (reference sequence). The CDR3 runs to 14 residues. The DNA for the CDR3 is TGTGCCAGTAGCGCGACTAGCGGAGGTCGGGAGCAGTACTTC. Translating gives CASSATSGGREQYF.

V usage is TRBV6-5 and J usage is TRBJ1-1, with 9 bases identical to TRBD1. The V gene end was trimmed by 5 bases and the J gene end by 8 bases; junction bases not matched to a gene: 9. CDR1 and CDR2 from the germline V gene are MNHEY and SVGAGI. CDR3 size: 14 residues. CDR3 nucleotide sequence: TGTGCCAGCAGTCGGGACAGGGTATTTGTAGAAGCTTTCTTT. The encoded protein is CASSRDRVFVEAFF.

The chain recombines TRBV18 with TRBJ1-1; TRBD1 matches 7 bases. Trimming removed 6 bases from V and 4 bases from J; junction bases left unmatched: 8. The CDR3 contains 14 residues. Germline V gives CDR1 KGHSH, CDR2 LQKENI. CDR3 nucleotide sequence: TGTGCCAGCTCGTCGGACAGGTTGGTCACTGAAGCTTTCTTT. Protein: CASSSDRLVTEAFF.

This chain connects TRBV5-1 to TRBJ1-1, with TRBD1 identical over 8 bases. V shed 0 bases and J 1 base; nucleotides not matched to a gene: 11. The CDR3 runs to 18 residues. The germline V gene encodes CDR1 SGHRS and CDR2 YFSETQ. DNA of the CDR3: TGCGCCAGCAGCTTGGGTTGGGGCCAGGGGGCGGGGAACACTGAAGCTTTCTTT. Residues: CASSLGWGQGAGNTEAFF. The full variable domain, its missing parts supplied by reference TRBV5-1 and TRBJ1-1, is KAGVTQTPRYLIKTRGQQVTLSCSPISGHRSVSWYQQTPGQGLQFLFEYFSETQRNKGNFPGRFSGRQFSNSRSEMNVSTLELGDSALYLCASSLGWGQGAGNTEAFFGQGTRLTVV.

J is TRBJ2-3 and V is TRBV25-1, with 9 positions matching TRBD1. J gave up 2 bases and V 10 bases, and 7 bases lay outside the gene matches. The CDR3 loop spans 14 amino acids. Germline values: CDR1 MGHDK, CDR2 SYGVNS. The CDR3 protein is CAIPGQGFTDTQYF. CDR3 in DNA: TGTGCCATCCCGGGACAGGGATTCACAGATACGCAGTATTTT.

The chain is built from TRBV3-1 (or the pseudogene TRBV3-2) and TRBJ1-5, with unresolved D. Germline-derived CDR1 and CDR2 are LGHDT and YNNKEL (reference sequence). Trimming removed 1 base from V and 5 bases from J, with 9 bases in between. The CDR3 sequence is 14 residues long. Here the CDR3 reads CASSQGHGDQPQHF. The CDR3 coding sequence is TGTGCCAGCAGCCAAGGCCACGGGGATCAGCCCCAGCATTTT.

The V gene is TRBV6-4, the J gene TRBJ1-6, with D possibly being TRBD1 (5 bases). Germline V gene sequence: CDR1 MRHNA, CDR2 SNTAGT. Trimming stripped 3 bases from V and 5 bases from J, with 5 bases between. The CDR3 totals 13 residues. In DNA form, the CDR3 reads TGTGCCAGCAGTGAACAGGATAATTCACCCCTCCACTTT. Protein: CASSEQDNSPLHF.

The chain couples TRBV6-5 to TRBJ1-6; 9 bases map to TRBD1. In germline, CDR1 is MNHEY, CDR2 SVGAGI. The CDR3 has 14 amino acids. Trimming removed 7 bases from V and 7 bases from J; junction bases left unmatched: 5. In DNA, the CDR3 is TGTGCCAGCAACGGACAGGGGCAAAATTCACCCCTCCACTTT. Its translation: CASNGQGQNSPLHF.

This rearrangement joins TRBV6-2 or TRBV6-3 to TRBJ2-1; TRBD2 agrees at 11 bases. J gave up 0 bases and V 2 bases, and 6 bases lay outside the gene matches. The CDR3 sequence is 18 residues long. CDR1 and CDR2 (germline): MNHEY, SVGEGT. CDR3 amino acids: CASSYGTSGTSSYNEQFF. The CDR3 region has the DNA TGTGCCAGCAGTTACGGGACTAGCGGTACTAGCTCCTACAATGAGCAGTTCTTC.

The CDR3: CATRRQGPLLSDGYTF. The CDR3 region has the DNA TGTGCCACCCGTAGACAGGGGCCGCTATTATCGGATGGCTACACCTTC. The chain combines TRBV15 with TRBJ1-2, with TRBD1 matching 8 bases. Germline values: CDR1 LNHNV, CDR2 YYDKDF (reference sequence). The CDR3 length is 16 residues. The V segment lost 8 bases and the J segment 6 bases; nucleotides outside the gene matches: 17.

The V and J genes are TRBV28 and TRBJ1-6, with no clear D. The CDR3 totals 15 residues. In germline, CDR1 is MDHEN, CDR2 SYDVKM. Trimming took off 4 bases at V and 5 bases at J, with 12 bases between the two ends. DNA of the CDR3: TGTGCCAGCAGTTCCCCCAGACAACATAATTCACCCCTCCACTTT. It yields the protein CASSSPRQHNSPLHF.

This clone was detected only a few times. The J gene is TRBJ1-5, the V gene TRBV28; D perhaps matches TRBD1 (5 bases). In germline, CDR1 is MDHEN, CDR2 SYDVKM. The CDR3 runs 13 residues. The V and J ends lost 3 bases and 12 bases respectively, with 15 bases between them. The CDR3 bases are TGTGCCAGCAGTTTGCAGGGAAGTTTGGTCCAGCATTTT. The encoded protein is CASSLQGSLVQHF.

Remarks on this clone: Other DNA sequences within the sample encode an identical CDR3. The V gene is TRBV5-1, the J gene TRBJ2-1; D might be TRBD2 (5 bases). The V gene lost 3 bases and the J gene lost 0 bases, with 10 bases spanning the gap. The CDR3 is made up of 15 amino acids. Germline assignment: CDR1 SGHRS and CDR2 YFSETQ. The CDR3 DNA reads as TGCGCCAGCAGCTCGAGCGGTAGCTCCTACAATGAGCAGTTCTTC. Its protein product is CASSSSGSSYNEQFF.